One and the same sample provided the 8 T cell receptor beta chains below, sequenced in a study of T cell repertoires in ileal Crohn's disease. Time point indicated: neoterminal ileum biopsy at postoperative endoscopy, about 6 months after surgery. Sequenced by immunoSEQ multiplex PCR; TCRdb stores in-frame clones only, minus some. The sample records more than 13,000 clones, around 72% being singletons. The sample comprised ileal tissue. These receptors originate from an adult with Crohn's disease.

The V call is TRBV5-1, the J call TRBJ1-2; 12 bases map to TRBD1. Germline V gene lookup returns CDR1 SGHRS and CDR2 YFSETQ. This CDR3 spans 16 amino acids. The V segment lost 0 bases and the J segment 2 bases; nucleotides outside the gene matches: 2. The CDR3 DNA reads TGCGCCAGCAGCTTGGCCGGGACAGGGGGCAACTATGGCTACACCTTC. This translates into CASSLAGTGGNYGYTF.

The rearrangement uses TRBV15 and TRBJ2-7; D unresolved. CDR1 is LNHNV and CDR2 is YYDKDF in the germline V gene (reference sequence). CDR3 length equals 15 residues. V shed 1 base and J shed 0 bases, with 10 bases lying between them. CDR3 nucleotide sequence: TGTGCCACCAGCAGAGTAGGGTCCAGCTCCTACGAGCAGTACTTC. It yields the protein CATSRVGSSSYEQYF.

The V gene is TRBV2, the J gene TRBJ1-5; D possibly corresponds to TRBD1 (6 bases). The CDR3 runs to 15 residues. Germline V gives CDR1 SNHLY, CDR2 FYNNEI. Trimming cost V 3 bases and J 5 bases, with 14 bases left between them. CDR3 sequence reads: CASSEGIGGHQPQHF. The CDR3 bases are TGTGCCAGCAGTGAGGGCATCGGGGGCCATCAGCCCCAGCATTTT. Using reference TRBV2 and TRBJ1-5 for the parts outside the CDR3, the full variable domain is EPEVTQTPSHQVTQMGQEVILRCVPISNHLYFYWYRQILGQKVEFLVSFYNNEISEKSEIFDDQFSVERPDGSNFTLKIRSTKLEDSAMYFCASSEGIGGHQPQHFGDGTRLSIL.

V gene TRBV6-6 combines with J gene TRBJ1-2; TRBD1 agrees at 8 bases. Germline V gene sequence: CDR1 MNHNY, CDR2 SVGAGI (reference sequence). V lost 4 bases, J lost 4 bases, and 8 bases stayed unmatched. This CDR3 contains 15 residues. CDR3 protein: CASSLRTGQVYGYTF. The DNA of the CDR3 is TGTGCCAGCAGTTTACGGACAGGGCAGGTCTATGGCTACACCTTC.

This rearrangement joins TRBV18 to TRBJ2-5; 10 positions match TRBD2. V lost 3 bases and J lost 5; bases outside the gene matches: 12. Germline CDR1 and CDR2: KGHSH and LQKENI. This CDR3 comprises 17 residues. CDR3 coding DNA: TGTGCCAGCTCACCGAGGTCTAGCGGGAGTTCAGTGGAGACCCAGTACTTC. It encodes CASSPRSSGSSVETQYF.

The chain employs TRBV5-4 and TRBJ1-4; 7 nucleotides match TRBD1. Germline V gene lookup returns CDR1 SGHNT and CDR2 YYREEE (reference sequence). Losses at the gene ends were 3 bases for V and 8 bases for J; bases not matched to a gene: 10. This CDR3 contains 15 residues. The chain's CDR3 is CASSSRRQGGEKLFF. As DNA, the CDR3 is TGTGCCAGCAGCTCTAGACGACAGGGCGGGGAAAAACTGTTTTTT.

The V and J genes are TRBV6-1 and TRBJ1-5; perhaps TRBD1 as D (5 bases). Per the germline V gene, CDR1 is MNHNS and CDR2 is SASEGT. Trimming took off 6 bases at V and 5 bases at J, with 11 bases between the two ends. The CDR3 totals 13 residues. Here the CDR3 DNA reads TGTGCCAGCAGCTTTGGGGCCGATCAGCCCCAGCATTTT. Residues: CASSFGADQPQHF.

CDR3 bases: TGTGCCAGCAGTAGAGTGGATCGAGAGACCCAGTACTTC. Amino acids: CASSRVDRETQYF. The chain carries TRBV11-2 and TRBJ2-5; D gene unclear. Germline CDR1 and CDR2: SGHAT and FQNNGV. Trimming left V 6 bases short and J 4 bases short, with 12 bases between. The CDR3 spans 13 residues.